The source of this T cell receptor (beta chain) is a study of T-cell reconstitution after alpha-beta-depleted transplantation in children. Unique molecular identifiers were incorporated when the TCRbeta library was constructed. TCRdb used MiXCR to reprocess the PCR reads, holding one entry per CDR3 protein. Of about 640,000 distinct CDR3 sequences in the sample, around 17% were seen once. There are a few counts of this clonotype. Per the germline V gene, CDR1 is DFQATT and CDR2 is SNEGSKA (reference sequence). Unmatched junction bases numbered 7, after V lost 6 bases and J lost 6 bases. This CDR3 has 12 amino acids.

This chain connects TRBV20-1 to TRBJ2-7, with TRBD2 matching 8 bases. The material sequenced was PBMCs from the stem cell graft donor, taken from the stem cell graft. The receptor comes from a human donor who donated a stem cell graft to a child with acute myeloid leukemia. Here the CDR3 reads CSATSGGPEQYV. CDR3 coding DNA: TGCAGTGCGACCTCGGGGGGGCCCGAGCAGTACGTC.